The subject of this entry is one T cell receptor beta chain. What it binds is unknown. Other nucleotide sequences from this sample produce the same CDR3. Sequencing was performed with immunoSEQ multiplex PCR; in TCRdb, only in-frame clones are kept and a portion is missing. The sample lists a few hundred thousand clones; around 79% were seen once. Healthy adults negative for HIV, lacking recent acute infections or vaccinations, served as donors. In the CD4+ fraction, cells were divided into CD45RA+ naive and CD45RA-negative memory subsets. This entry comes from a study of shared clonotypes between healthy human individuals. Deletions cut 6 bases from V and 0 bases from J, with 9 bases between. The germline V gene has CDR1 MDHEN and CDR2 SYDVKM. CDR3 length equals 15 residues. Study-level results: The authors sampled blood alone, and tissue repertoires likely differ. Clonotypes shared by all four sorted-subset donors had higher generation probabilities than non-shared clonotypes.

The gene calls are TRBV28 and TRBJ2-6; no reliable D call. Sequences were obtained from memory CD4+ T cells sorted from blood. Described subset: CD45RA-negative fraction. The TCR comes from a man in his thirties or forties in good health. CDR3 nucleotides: TGTGCCAGCAGCTCGACGGGCTCTGGGGCCAACGTCCTGACTTTC. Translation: CASSSTGSGANVLTF.